This TCR beta chain derives from a study of blood T cells in healthy people across ages. Next came a second PCR, run for 7 to 11 cycles, which used a sample-barcoded 5' primer along with a J-beta primer mix. TCRdb called the 5' RACE reads again in MiXCR, with one record for every CDR3 protein. The sample includes 750,000 or so distinct CDR3 sequences, roughly 25% of them seen just once. With respect to this clonotype: Its matching antigen is unknown.

General study points: Long-lived donors had more naive CD4+ cells and higher diversity than aged donors.

This sample was also put to use in a study of T cells of mothers and their children. That source adds: A few healthy Caucasian mothers and their six children donated. Not a single persistent microchimeric T cell clone was detected.

The clonotype was recovered from a boy younger than 18 in good health. The specimen was blood.

CDR3 protein: CASSVGHINYGYTF. The CDR3 coding sequence is TGTGCCAGCAGCGTAGGACATATTAACTATGGCTACACCTTC. The gene calls are TRBV9 and TRBJ1-2; D call uncertain. CDR3 length: 14 amino acids. Germline V lookup: CDR1 SGDLS, CDR2 YYNGEE. Trimming took off 0 bases at V and 1 base at J, with 7 bases between the two ends.